This T cell receptor (beta chain) was found in a study of T cell changes during pregnancy in multiple sclerosis. Data came from immunoSEQ multiplex PCR; TCRdb stores just in-frame clones and leaves some out. The table shows around 100,000 clones, with 91% occurring only once. Trimming stripped 2 bases from V and 7 bases from J, with 15 bases between. This CDR3 has 15 residues. Germline V gene sequence: CDR1 KGHSH, CDR2 LQKENI. This chain connects TRBV18 to TRBJ2-1; weak D call: TRBD1 (5 bases). The sequence came from a female donor with multiple sclerosis, enrolled in a pregnancy study. This material consisted of peripheral blood, taken in the second trimester of pregnancy. This chain's CDR3 is CASSPGPNRQNEQFF. The CDR3 region has the DNA TGTGCCAGCTCACCAGGACCAAACAGGCAGAATGAGCAGTTCTTC.